The clone carrying this TCR beta chain was counted a few times. Its antigen remains unidentified. These data belong to a study of cytomegalovirus exposure and HLA in healthy donors. Unrecorded immune exposures were likely, despite nominal health at sampling. With V trimmed by 3 bases and J by 8 bases, 8 bases remained unmatched. The CDR3 covers 14 residues. The germline V gene encodes CDR1 SGDLS and CDR2 YYNGEE. Study observations and caveats: Presence/absence analyses assumed roughly uniform sequencing depth across donors, which may not hold. In a later analysis, TCR beta V- and J-gene trimming showed a link to a missense DCLRE1C variant.

A multiplex PCR was run with 60 Vbeta primers and 13 Jbeta primers. Assay used: immunoSEQ multiplex PCR; TCRdb lists only in-frame clones, some missing. The sample contains 200,000 to 250,000 clones, roughly 84% of which appear only once. Sequences were obtained from PBMCs. The J gene is TRBJ2-1, the V gene TRBV9, with 7 bases lining up with TRBD1. The receptor comes from a man aged 45-65 years in good health and CMV-seronegative. DNA of the CDR3: TGTGCCAGCAGCGGGGGACGACAGGGTTATGAGCAGTTCTTC. Amino acid sequence: CASSGGRQGYEQFF.